This TCR beta chain comes out of a study of blood T cell repertoires in COVID-19 (dated by TCRdb to 2020 to 2021). The study in broad terms: Samples covering the acute and convalescent phases of COVID-19 were provided by collaborators in the United States, Italy and Spain. The material from the prospective study consisted of cDNA or gDNA derived from T cells, B-cell-depleted T cells, or PBMCs. The dataset comprised deeply sampled blood TCRbeta repertoires from subjects exposed to, actively infected with, or recovered from COVID-19. A freely available public database, intended as a resource for researchers studying the immune response to SARS-CoV-2, is where the repertoires were released. Samples were obtained from the ongoing ImmuneRACE study (first 160 participants) and from some 1,200 subjects provided by 6 global collaborators. A de-identified subject ID, COVID-19 status, age in years and sex were almost always included in the sample metadata. Where available, HLA class I and class II types were obtained from metadata supplied by the sample provider rather than from assay-based typing. Overall study results and their limits: How much clinical and demographic metadata was included differed by source and by participant, and the metadata was provided uncurated.

Worth noting for this clone: Its antigen is not yet known. Base quality data are lacking; no much larger clone is found one base away.

In the prospective study, participants were about 18 to 100 years old, resided in 24 geographic areas of the United States, and were enrolled through a virtual design. To assign participants to cohorts, the prospective study relied on clinical history that participants themselves reported in a screening survey and a study questionnaire. ImmuneRACE Cohort 3 recovered participants were defined by two consecutive negative NP/OP PCR tests, healthcare professional clearance, or symptom resolution. Each participant in the prospective study had whole blood, serum and a nasopharyngeal or oropharyngeal swab collected by mobile phlebotomists. Additional blood draws and questionnaires over a 2-month period could optionally be provided by prospective study participants. Before DNA extraction, blood samples from the prospective study were shipped at room temperature or frozen. V and J are trimmed by 5 bases and 2 bases, and the gene matches miss 1 base of the junction. The CDR3 covers 13 residues, taking in both the cysteine and the phenylalanine. Kept here is only the CDR3 DNA, which spans 39 bases and is read in frame from base 1.

TCRbeta CDR3 regions were amplified from genomic DNA by means of the immunoSEQ Assay, a bias-controlled multiplex PCR. On the authors' methods: The number of nucleated cells in each sample was estimated by amplification of reference gene primers within the assay. Sequence reads were collapsed and filtered to measure the absolute abundance of every unique TCRbeta CDR3 rearrangement. For each sample, productive Simpson clonality was calculated by taking the square root of Simpson's diversity index across productive rearrangements. TCRdb provides this immuneACCESS table in a form limited to in-frame rearrangements. Some clones are lacking; in checked studies, under half of them reflect an unresolved V gene, and why the rest are absent is not known. V and J calls and clone size follow that table, whereas D and trimming were derived from the DNA. This sample holds 200,000 or so clones; about 84% were observed only once. 1.8% of the sample rests with the top ten.

Sequencing was performed on PBMCs or T cells enriched from blood (not recorded which). The receptor was derived from a man between 60 and 75 years old who had recovered from COVID-19. Rearrangement joined TRBV12-3 or TRBV12-4 to TRBJ2-3; 7 nucleotides in the junction match TRBD1. The CDR3 region reads CASSDRATDTQYF. The DNA is as follows: TGTGCCAGCAGTGACAGGGCCACAGATACGCAGTATTTT.